This T cell receptor beta chain derives from a study of patients and donors after allogeneic stem cell transplantation. Germline CDR1 and CDR2: SGHRS and YFSETQ. This CDR3 is 15 amino acids long. Trimming shortened V by 7 bases and J by 0 bases, and 16 bases separated the two germline ends. From the RT-PCR reads, TCRdb called clonotypes with MiXCR, one entry per CDR3 protein. The sample yields roughly 960,000 distinct CDR3 sequences, about a sixth seen once. In its sample, this clonotype was seen a few times. This chain connects TRBV5-1 to TRBJ1-1, with D perhaps TRBD1 (5 bases). Sequencing was performed on blood, either unsorted or a sorted T cell fraction (not recorded which). This clonotype originated in a human donor who was either an allogeneic HSCT recipient or a stem cell or donor lymphocyte infusion donor (not recorded which). It is not recorded whose cells these are; they may come from a transplant donor. The CDR3 loop is CASSQGGLVNTEAFF. The CDR3 nucleotides read TGCGCCAGCTCTCAGGGAGGTCTAGTGAACACTGAAGCTTTCTTT. Filled out from reference TRBV5-1 and TRBJ1-1, the complete variable domain reads KAGVTQTPRYLIKTRGQQVTLSCSPISGHRSVSWYQQTPGQGLQFLFEYFSETQRNKGNFPGRFSGRQFSNSRSEMNVSTLELGDSALYLCASSQGGLVNTEAFFGQGTRLTVV.